This TCR beta chain was sequenced for a study of T cell responses to AZD1222 COVID-19 vaccine. Sequencing used immunoSEQ multiplex PCR; TCRdb keeps in-frame clones, though not all of them. The profile shows 77,000 or so clones, roughly 94% of them singletons. The material was peripheral blood, obtained on day 0 of MenACWY control vaccination. This TCR was sampled from an adult in good health.

The CDR3, as DNA: TGTGCCAGCAGTGAAGGGGGCAGGGGTGGTGAGCAGTTCTTC. Amino acid sequence: CASSEGGRGGEQFF. The chain links TRBV25-1 to TRBJ2-1; TRBD1 might be the D (6 bases). V was shortened by 2 bases and J by 9 bases, with 14 bases between the two germline ends. Germline assignment: CDR1 MGHDK and CDR2 SYGVNS. This CDR3 is built from 14 residues.